The 21 T cell receptor beta chains reported below all come from one sample, sequenced in a study of PD-L1 blockade in urothelial cancer. Data came from immunoSEQ multiplex PCR; TCRdb stores just in-frame clones and leaves some out. The data hold about 84,000 clones, with over 80% observed a single time. The sample was PBMCs, taken around atezolizumab (anti-PD-L1) treatment. Source of these receptors: a man aged 70-80 years with urothelial cancer.

This clone was recorded once. The same CDR3 is also encoded by other DNA sequences in this sample. V usage is TRBV5-1 and J usage is TRBJ2-3; weak D call: TRBD2 (7 bases). The CDR3 extends over 15 amino acids. Germline assignment: CDR1 SGHRS and CDR2 YFSETQ. V shed 1 base and J shed 3 bases, with 12 bases lying between them. Here the CDR3 DNA reads TGCGCCAGCAGCTTGAACGGGGGGCGGACAGATACGCAGTATTTT. Translated, it gives CASSLNGGRTDTQYF.

The chain joins TRBV29-1 to TRBJ2-3, with 9 bases lining up with TRBD2. V lost 3 bases and J lost 4; bases outside the gene matches: 2. CDR1 and CDR2 (germline): SQVTM, ANQGSEA. The CDR3 has 13 amino acids. The CDR3 DNA sequence: TGCAGCGTTGACTTAGCGGGGGCAGATACGCAGTATTTT. It encodes CSVDLAGADTQYF.

This clone was found a few times. This sequence joins TRBV6-5 and TRBJ2-3, with 9 bases matching TRBD2. From germline, CDR1 is MNHEY and CDR2 SVGAGI. With V trimmed by 8 bases and J by 5 bases, 11 bases remained unmatched. This CDR3 has 15 residues. The CDR3 DNA reads TGTGCCAGCGCGGGGACTAGCTCCCCCCAAGATACGCAGTATTTT. Residues: CASAGTSSPQDTQYF.

The J gene is TRBJ2-3, the V gene TRBV10-1; perhaps TRBD1 as D (5 bases). CDR1 and CDR2 (germline): WNHNN, SYGVQD (reference sequence). Trimming pared 2 bases from V and 0 bases from J, leaving 9 bases between. CDR3 size: 15 residues. CDR3 loop: CASSEGASSTDTQYF. The CDR3 DNA follows: TGCGCCAGCAGTGAGGGGGCATCTAGCACAGATACGCAGTATTTT.

The V and J genes are TRBV28 and TRBJ1-1, with a possible D match to TRBD1 (5 bases). Trimming removed 6 bases from V and 5 bases from J, with 16 bases in between. Germline V gene data show CDR1 as MDHEN and CDR2 as SYDVKM. The CDR3 loop spans 14 amino acids. The CDR3 protein is CASSLQGLGTEAFF. Here the CDR3 DNA reads TGTGCCAGCAGCCTCCAGGGCTTGGGTACTGAAGCTTTCTTT. The full variable domain, in which reference TRBV28 and TRBJ1-1 provide the parts outside the CDR3, is DVKVTQSSRYLVKRTGEKVFLECVQDMDHENMFWYRQDPGLGLRLIYFSYDVKMKEKGDIPEGYSVSREKKERFSLILESASTNQTSMYLCASSLQGLGTEAFFGQGTRLTVV.

CDR3 amino acids: CASSLSTRSDEQFF. The CDR3 DNA is TGTGCCAGCAGCTTATCCACTAGATCCGATGAGCAGTTCTTC. V usage is TRBV7-9 and J usage is TRBJ2-1; tentative D call: TRBD2 (5 bases). Trimming cost V 2 bases and J 8 bases, with 13 bases left between them. Per germline, CDR1 SEHNR and CDR2 FQNEAQ (reference sequence). The CDR3 is 14 amino acids.

This clone has only a few counts. J is TRBJ2-5 and V is TRBV5-4, with 9 bases identical to TRBD2. The germline V gene has CDR1 SGHNT and CDR2 YYREEE (reference sequence). The length of the CDR3 is 16 residues. Trimming took 1 base from V and 0 from J; bases not matched to a gene: 4. CDR3 in DNA: TGTGCCAGCAGCTTGTTAGCGGGAGAAGACCAAGAGACCCAGTACTTC. This sequence encodes CASSLLAGEDQETQYF.

The rearrangement uses TRBV29-1 and TRBJ2-3; 10 bases agree with TRBD1. Germline CDR1 reads SQVTM; CDR2 reads ANQGSEA. CDR3 length: 16 amino acids. Unmatched junction bases numbered 7, after V lost 4 bases and J lost 0 bases. The CDR3 region has the DNA TGCAGCGTTGGACAGGGGGCAGGGGGTAGCACAGATACGCAGTATTTT. This translates into CSVGQGAGGSTDTQYF.

The chain links TRBV7-8 to TRBJ2-7; D possibly corresponds to TRBD2 (7 bases). Germline CDR1 and CDR2: SGHVS and FQNEAQ. This CDR3 is 17 amino acids long. V was pared by 5 bases and J by 6 bases, with 26 bases between. The CDR3 sequence is CASSHRGRGTDLREQYF. In nucleotides, the CDR3 is TGTGCCAGCAGCCATCGGGGGAGGGGGACGGACCTACGCGAGCAGTACTTC.

This CDR3 reads CASSGLAGAYNEQFF. In nucleotides, the CDR3 is TGTGCCAGCAGCGGACTAGCGGGGGCCTACAATGAGCAGTTCTTC. This chain links TRBV11-1 with TRBJ2-1; 13 bases match TRBD2. This CDR3 contains 15 residues. V was pared by 5 bases and J by 2 bases, with 0 bases of the junction left unmatched. Germline CDR1 and CDR2: SGHAT and FQDESV (reference sequence).

DNA for the CDR3: TGTGCCAGCAGTGAAGCGTCGAACAGGGCATCGTGGAATGAAAAACTGTTTTTT. Its protein product is CASSEASNRASWNEKLFF. This chain connects TRBV2 to TRBJ1-4; TRBD1 is a possible D gene (6 bases). Germline V gene lookup returns CDR1 SNHLY and CDR2 FYNNEI. V lost 0 bases and J 5 bases, leaving 19 bases between the germline ends. The CDR3 contains 18 residues.

CDR3 sequence reads: CASSWGGGGSGNTIYF. The CDR3 region has the DNA TGTGCCAGCAGCTGGGGCGGGGGCGGTTCTGGAAACACCATATATTTT. The V call is TRBV13, the J call TRBJ1-3, with D maybe TRBD1 (6 bases). Trimming took off 4 bases at V and 1 base at J, with 14 bases between the two ends. There are 16 residues in the CDR3. Germline V gene data show CDR1 as PRHDT and CDR2 as FYEKMQ (reference sequence).

CDR3 in DNA: TGTGCCAGCAGTCCGGAGAGGGGGCCCGTCCGCGAGCAGTACTTC. It codes for CASSPERGPVREQYF. The rearrangement links TRBV11-1 to TRBJ2-7; 7 bases agree with TRBD1. Germline values: CDR1 SGHAT, CDR2 FQDESV (reference sequence). This CDR3 has 15 residues. V lost 6 bases, J lost 6 bases, and 14 bases stayed unmatched.

The chain couples TRBV19 to TRBJ1-1; TRBD1 is a possible D gene (6 bases). Germline values: CDR1 LNHDA, CDR2 SQIVND (reference sequence). V lost 7 bases, J lost 0 bases, and 15 bases lay in between. There are 15 residues in the CDR3. CDR3 amino acids: CASTKGQTLNTEAFF. The CDR3 DNA sequence: TGTGCCAGTACGAAAGGACAGACTTTGAACACTGAAGCTTTCTTT. Drawing the rest from reference TRBV19 and TRBJ1-1, the complete variable domain is DGGITQSPKYLFRKEGQNVTLSCEQNLNHDAMYWYRQDPGQGLRLIYYSQIVNDFQKGDIAEGYSVSREKKESFPLTVTSAQKNPTAFYLCASTKGQTLNTEAFFGQGTRLTVV.

The chain uses TRBV7-8 and TRBJ2-4, with 10 bases matching TRBD2. The CDR3 is 18 amino acids. V trimming: 4 bases; J trimming: 0 bases; junction bases outside the gene matches: 9. CDR1 and CDR2 (germline): SGHVS, FQNEAQ. This CDR3 reads CASSSARLAGGAKNIQYF. The CDR3 coding sequence is TGTGCCAGCAGCTCCGCGAGACTAGCGGGCGGAGCCAAAAACATTCAGTACTTC.

The V gene is TRBV30, the J gene TRBJ2-2; maybe TRBD2 (5 bases). V was cut by 0 bases and J by 11 bases, with 13 bases left in between. This CDR3 has 13 residues. Germline V lookup: CDR1 GTSNPN, CDR2 SVGIG (reference sequence). The DNA for the CDR3 is TGTGCCTGGAGTGTCAAGGGAGTCGGTGAGCTGTTTTTT. Amino acids: CAWSVKGVGELFF.

The rearrangement links TRBV28 to TRBJ2-5; TRBD2 agrees at 11 bases. This CDR3 is 15 amino acids long. Germline V gene data show CDR1 as MDHEN and CDR2 as SYDVKM. V dropped 6 bases and J dropped 5; count of bases not matched to a gene: 8. The CDR3 loop reads CASSFSGRALETQYF. The DNA of the CDR3 is TGTGCCAGCAGCTTTAGCGGGAGGGCCTTGGAGACCCAGTACTTC.

V and J are TRBV7-8 and TRBJ2-1; 8 nucleotides line up with TRBD2. V was clipped by 4 bases and J by 11 bases; unmatched bases: 13. There are 15 residues in the CDR3. Germline V gene lookup returns CDR1 SGHVS and CDR2 FQNEAQ. CDR3 bases: TGTGCCAGCAGCTCCCCCCGGGGGACTAGGGGTAAGCAGTTCTTC. This translates into CASSSPRGTRGKQFF. Full variable domain (outside the CDR3, taken from reference TRBV7-8 and TRBJ2-1): GAGVSQSPRYKVAKRGQDVALRCDPISGHVSLFWYQQALGQGPEFLTYFQNEAQLDKSGLPSDRFFAERPEGSVSTLKIQRTQQEDSAVYLCASSSPRGTRGKQFFGPGTRLTVL.

The J gene is TRBJ2-2, the V gene TRBV9; D gene uncertain. V dropped 4 bases and J dropped 4 bases, with 8 bases sitting between them. CDR1 SGDLS and CDR2 YYNGEE come from the germline V gene. The CDR3 runs 13 residues. The CDR3 region is CASSSVITGELFF. The CDR3 DNA sequence: TGTGCCAGCAGCTCCGTTATCACCGGGGAGCTGTTTTTT.

This chain joins TRBV5-8 and TRBJ2-1, with D possibly TRBD1 on 7 matching bases. Trimming removed 4 bases at V and 10 bases at J, with 15 bases between. The CDR3 sequence is 13 residues long. CDR1 SGHTS and CDR2 YDEGEE come from the germline V gene. The CDR3 coding sequence is TGTGCCAGCAGCCCTCGACAGGGAGGAGAGCAGTTCTTC. Amino acid sequence: CASSPRQGGEQFF. The variable domain in full, with the rest retrieved from reference TRBV5-8 and TRBJ2-1, is EAGVTQSPTHLIKTRGQQATLRCSPISGHTSVYWYQQALGLGLQFLLWYDEGEERNRGNFPPRFSGRQFPNYSSELNVNALELEDSALYLCASSPRQGGEQFFGPGTRLTVL.

The V gene is TRBV19, the J gene TRBJ2-3; TRBD1 might be the D (5 bases). The germline CDR1 and CDR2 sequences are LNHDA and SQIVND (reference sequence). V lost 2 bases and J lost 4, with 13 bases in between. The CDR3 is 15 amino acids. The CDR3 DNA sequence: TGTGCCAGTAGTATACCCCCTCGACAGCCAGATACGCAGTATTTT. Encoded protein: CASSIPPRQPDTQYF.